The 16 T cell receptor beta chains in this list originate from one sample, sequenced in a study of T cell responses to AZD1222 COVID-19 vaccine. Repertoires were generated with immunoSEQ multiplex PCR, while TCRdb's copy carries only in-frame clones and drops some. The sample includes 95,000 to 150,000 clones, 85% to 90% seen only once; the top ten take 3.1%. The input for sequencing was peripheral blood, taken on day 0 of AZD1222 vaccination. These receptors were taken from an adult in good health.

The chain uses TRBV10-3 and TRBJ1-1; D remains unclear. The germline V gene encodes CDR1 ENHRY and CDR2 SYGVKD. The CDR3 is made up of 14 amino acids. V was pared by 3 bases and J by 4 bases, with 12 bases between. CDR3 bases: TGTGCCATCAGTGAAGTAGCTGCCAGCACTGAAGCTTTCTTT. Residues: CAISEVAASTEAFF.

The V gene is TRBV28, the J gene TRBJ2-7; 7 bases align to TRBD1. CDR3 length: 15 amino acids. Germline CDR1 reads MDHEN; CDR2 reads SYDVKM. After removal of 8 bases from V and 1 base from J, the junction contained 11 bases not matched to a gene. The CDR3 protein is CASQGQPSGSYEQYF. CDR3 nucleotides: TGTGCCAGCCAGGGACAGCCAAGTGGGTCCTACGAGCAGTACTTC.

The chain links TRBV4-2 to TRBJ2-3, with 10 bases lining up with TRBD1. Trimming cost V 1 base and J 0 bases; bases outside gene matches: 7. Germline V lookup: CDR1 LGHNA, CDR2 YNFKEQ. This CDR3 has 18 residues. This CDR3 is CASSQGQGAQGSTDTQYF. The CDR3 DNA follows: TGTGCCAGCAGCCAAGGACAGGGGGCGCAGGGAAGCACAGATACGCAGTATTTT.

This rearrangement joins TRBV27 to TRBJ1-2; D is perhaps TRBD1 (5 bases). The V and J ends lost 4 bases and 7 bases respectively, with 16 bases between them. The germline V gene encodes CDR1 MNHEY and CDR2 SMNVEV (reference sequence). The CDR3 has 14 amino acids. Here the CDR3 DNA reads TGTGCCAGCAGTTATAGACCCTCCGGGGGTGGCTACACCTTC. Translation gives CASSYRPSGGGYTF.

V gene TRBV28 combines with J gene TRBJ2-1, with D hard to call. Trimming cost V 3 bases and J 5 bases, with 2 bases left between them. This CDR3 has 11 amino acids. Germline CDR1 reads MDHEN; CDR2 reads SYDVKM. The CDR3 spells CASSFNNEQFF. CDR3 nucleotide sequence: TGTGCCAGCAGTTTCAACAATGAGCAGTTCTTC.

The chain recombines TRBV9 with TRBJ1-6, with 7 nucleotides matching TRBD1. V dropped 4 bases and J dropped 7; count of bases not matched to a gene: 5. This CDR3 contains 14 residues. Per the germline V gene, CDR1 is SGDLS and CDR2 is YYNGEE. This CDR3 reads CASSRGTDNSPLHF. The CDR3 DNA is TGTGCCAGCAGCAGAGGGACAGACAATTCACCCCTCCACTTT.

V and J are TRBV27 and TRBJ1-4; D is unresolved. Looked up from germline, CDR1 is MNHEY and CDR2 is SMNVEV (reference sequence). The CDR3 spans 14 residues. V was cut by 1 base and J by 6 bases, with 9 bases left in between. The CDR3 DNA follows: TGTGCCAGCAGTTTATGGGGTTTAGATGAAAAACTGTTTTTT. This sequence encodes CASSLWGLDEKLFF.

This clone has a single count. This sequence joins TRBV6-2 or TRBV6-3 and TRBJ2-1, with D possibly TRBD1 on 5 matching bases. V lost 4 bases, J lost 5 bases, and 12 bases lay in between. Germline V CDR1 and CDR2: MNHEY, SVGEGT. The CDR3 contains 14 residues. The CDR3, as DNA: TGTGCCAGCAGTTGGCCAGGGTTAGACAATGAGCAGTTCTTC. Protein product: CASSWPGLDNEQFF.

This clone is a singleton in its sample. This chain uses TRBV7-3 with TRBJ2-7; 8 bases agree with TRBD2. With V trimmed by 2 bases and J by 4 bases, 7 bases remained unmatched. Germline V gene data show CDR1 as SGHTA and CDR2 as FQGTGA. This CDR3 comprises 15 residues. The chain's CDR3 is CASSLDGRARYEQYF. Here the CDR3 DNA reads TGTGCCAGCAGCTTAGACGGGAGGGCCCGGTACGAGCAGTACTTC.

This clone occurred once. This sequence joins TRBV7-2 and TRBJ1-1, with D perhaps TRBD1 (6 bases). Germline V lookup: CDR1 SGHTA, CDR2 FQGNSA. The CDR3 is 13 residues long. Trimming pared 4 bases from V and 4 bases from J, leaving 10 bases between. The CDR3, as DNA: TGTGCCAGCAGCTCACAGGGTCGCACTGAAGCTTTCTTT. Encoded protein: CASSSQGRTEAFF.

V is TRBV5-4 and J is TRBJ2-5; D perhaps matches TRBD2 (5 bases). Germline V gene data show CDR1 as SGHNT and CDR2 as YYREEE (reference sequence). V was cut by 2 bases and J by 5 bases, with 10 bases left in between. The length of the CDR3 is 13 residues. CDR3 residues: CASSLRTGETQYF. CDR3 coding DNA: TGTGCCAGCAGCTTACGGACGGGGGAGACCCAGTACTTC.

V and J are TRBV5-1 and TRBJ1-2, with 7 bases aligning to TRBD1. This CDR3 spans 14 amino acids. The germline V gene has CDR1 SGHRS and CDR2 YFSETQ. After removal of 4 bases from V and 2 bases from J, the junction contained 5 bases not matched to a gene. In nucleotides, the CDR3 is TGCGCCAGCAGCGACGCACAGGGGAACTATGGCTACACCTTC. Amino acid sequence: CASSDAQGNYGYTF.

This sequence joins TRBV19 and TRBJ2-7; TRBD2 aligns across 9 bases. J lost 4 bases, V lost 4 bases, and 5 bases had no gene match. The germline V gene encodes CDR1 LNHDA and CDR2 SQIVND (reference sequence). The CDR3 is made up of 14 amino acids. The CDR3 sequence is CASSTGLASYEQYF. The CDR3 DNA is TGTGCCAGTAGTACTGGACTAGCGTCTTACGAGCAGTACTTC.

In its sample, this clone was seen once. The chain joins TRBV7-9 to TRBJ1-6; D gene ambiguous. The V and J ends lost 5 bases and 8 bases respectively, with 13 bases between them. The CDR3 loop spans 14 amino acids. Germline CDR1 reads SEHNR; CDR2 reads FQNEAQ (reference sequence). CDR3 sequence reads: CASSRLGLDSPLHF. The CDR3 DNA reads TGTGCCAGCAGCCGTTTGGGGTTGGATTCACCCCTCCACTTT.

The chain carries TRBV11-2 and TRBJ2-7; D remains unclear. Trimming cost V 4 bases and J 0 bases, with 16 bases left between them. Germline CDR1 SGHAT, CDR2 FQNNGV. CDR3 length: 16 residues. The CDR3 region is CASSSLWVGSSYEQYF. CDR3 DNA: TGTGCCAGCAGCTCCTTATGGGTGGGGTCCTCCTACGAGCAGTACTTC.

This clone was counted once. V is TRBV6-2 or TRBV6-3 and J is TRBJ1-6, with 7 nucleotides matching TRBD1. J was trimmed by 4 bases and V by 6 bases; bases with no gene match: 15. This CDR3 region has 18 residues. Germline V lookup: CDR1 MNHEY, CDR2 SVGEGT. CDR3 DNA sequence: TGTGCCAGCAGCAAACGCTCCGGGACAGCGTCTTATAATTCACCCCTCCACTTT. Amino acids: CASSKRSGTASYNSPLHF.